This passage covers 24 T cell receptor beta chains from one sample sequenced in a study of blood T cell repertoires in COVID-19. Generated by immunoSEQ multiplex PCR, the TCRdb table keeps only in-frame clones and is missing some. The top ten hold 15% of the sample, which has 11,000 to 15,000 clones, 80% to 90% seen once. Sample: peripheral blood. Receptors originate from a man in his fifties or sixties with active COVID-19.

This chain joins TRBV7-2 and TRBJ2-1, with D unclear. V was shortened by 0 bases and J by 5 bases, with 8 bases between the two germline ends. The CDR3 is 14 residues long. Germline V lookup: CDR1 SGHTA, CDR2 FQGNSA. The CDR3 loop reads CASSLAHYDNEQFF. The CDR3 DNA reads TGTGCCAGCAGCTTAGCGCACTACGACAATGAGCAGTTCTTC. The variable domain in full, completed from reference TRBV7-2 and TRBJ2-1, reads GAGVSQSPSNKVTEKGKDVELRCDPISGHTALYWYRQSLGQGLEFLIYFQGNSAPDKSGLPSDRFSAERTGGSVSTLTIQRTQQEDSAVYLCASSLAHYDNEQFFGPGTRLTVL.

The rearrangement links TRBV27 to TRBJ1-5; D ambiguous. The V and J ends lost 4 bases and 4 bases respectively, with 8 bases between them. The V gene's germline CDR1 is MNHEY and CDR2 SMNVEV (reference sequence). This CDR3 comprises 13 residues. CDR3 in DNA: TGTGCCAGCAGTTGGGAGCTGAATCAGCCCCAGCATTTT. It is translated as CASSWELNQPQHF.

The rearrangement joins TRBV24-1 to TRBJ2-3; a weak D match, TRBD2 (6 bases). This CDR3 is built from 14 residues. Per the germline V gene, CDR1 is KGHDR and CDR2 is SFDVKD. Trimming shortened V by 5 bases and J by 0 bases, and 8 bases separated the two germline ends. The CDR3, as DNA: TGTGCCACCAGTGGCGGGACTAGCACAGATACGCAGTATTTT. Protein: CATSGGTSTDTQYF.

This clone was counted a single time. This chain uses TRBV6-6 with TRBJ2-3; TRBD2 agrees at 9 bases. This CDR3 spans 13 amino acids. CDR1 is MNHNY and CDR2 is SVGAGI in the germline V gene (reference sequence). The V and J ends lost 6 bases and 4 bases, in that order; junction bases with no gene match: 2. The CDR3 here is CASRVAGADTQYF. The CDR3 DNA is TGTGCCAGCAGAGTAGCGGGAGCAGATACGCAGTATTTT.

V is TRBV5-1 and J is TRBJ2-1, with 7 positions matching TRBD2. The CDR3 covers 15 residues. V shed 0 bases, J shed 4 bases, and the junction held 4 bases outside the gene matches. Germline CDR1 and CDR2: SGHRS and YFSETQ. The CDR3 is CASSLVGGGYNEQFF. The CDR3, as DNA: TGCGCCAGCAGCTTGGTGGGGGGAGGGTACAATGAGCAGTTCTTC.

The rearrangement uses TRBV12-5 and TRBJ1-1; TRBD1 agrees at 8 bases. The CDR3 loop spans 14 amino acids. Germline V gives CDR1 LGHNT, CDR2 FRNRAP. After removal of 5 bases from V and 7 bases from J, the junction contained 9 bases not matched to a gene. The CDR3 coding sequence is TGTGCTAGTGGTAGTAGGACAGGGCCTTTTGAAGCTTTCTTT. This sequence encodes CASGSRTGPFEAFF.

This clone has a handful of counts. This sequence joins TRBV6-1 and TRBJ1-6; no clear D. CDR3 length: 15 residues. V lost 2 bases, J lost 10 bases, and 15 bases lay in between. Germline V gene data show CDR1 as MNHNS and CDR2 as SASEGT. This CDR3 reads CASSELRELPSPLHF. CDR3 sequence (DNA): TGTGCCAGCAGTGAATTACGAGAGCTTCCCTCACCCCTCCACTTT.

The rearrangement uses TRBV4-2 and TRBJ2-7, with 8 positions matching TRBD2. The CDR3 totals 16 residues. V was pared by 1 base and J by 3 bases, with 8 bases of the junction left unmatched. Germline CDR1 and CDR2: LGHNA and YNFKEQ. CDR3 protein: CASSQAVGSGNYEQYF. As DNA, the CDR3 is TGTGCCAGCAGCCAAGCGGTGGGTAGCGGGAACTACGAGCAGTACTTC.

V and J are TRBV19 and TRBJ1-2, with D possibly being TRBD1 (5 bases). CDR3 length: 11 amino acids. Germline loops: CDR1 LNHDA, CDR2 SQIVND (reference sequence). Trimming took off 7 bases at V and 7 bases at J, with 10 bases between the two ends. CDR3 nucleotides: TGTGCCAGTAAGACAGCTGCTGGCTACACCTTC. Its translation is CASKTAAGYTF.

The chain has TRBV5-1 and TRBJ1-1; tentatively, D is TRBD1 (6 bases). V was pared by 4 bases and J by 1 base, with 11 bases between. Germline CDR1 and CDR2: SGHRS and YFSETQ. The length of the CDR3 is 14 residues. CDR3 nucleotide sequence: TGCGCCAGCAGCCCGGGACACCAGAACACTGAAGCTTTCTTT. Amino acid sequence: CASSPGHQNTEAFF.

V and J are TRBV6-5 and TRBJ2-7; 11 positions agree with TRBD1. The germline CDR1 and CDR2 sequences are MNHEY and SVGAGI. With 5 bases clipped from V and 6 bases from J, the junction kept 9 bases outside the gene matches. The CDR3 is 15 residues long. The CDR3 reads CASSNPGQGEFEQYF. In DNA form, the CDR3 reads TGTGCCAGCAGTAACCCGGGACAGGGGGAATTCGAGCAGTACTTC.

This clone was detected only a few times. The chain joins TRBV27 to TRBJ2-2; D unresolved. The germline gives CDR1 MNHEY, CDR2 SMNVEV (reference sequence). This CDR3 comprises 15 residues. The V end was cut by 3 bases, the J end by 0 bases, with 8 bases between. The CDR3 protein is CASSFGTTNTGELFF. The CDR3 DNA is TGTGCCAGCAGTTTTGGCACTACGAACACCGGGGAGCTGTTTTTT.

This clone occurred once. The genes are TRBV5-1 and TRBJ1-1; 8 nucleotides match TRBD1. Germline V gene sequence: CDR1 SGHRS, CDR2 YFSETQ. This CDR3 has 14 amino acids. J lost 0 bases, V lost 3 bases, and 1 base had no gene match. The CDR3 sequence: CASSWGQVNTEAFF. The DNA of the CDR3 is TGCGCCAGCAGCTGGGGACAGGTGAACACTGAAGCTTTCTTT.

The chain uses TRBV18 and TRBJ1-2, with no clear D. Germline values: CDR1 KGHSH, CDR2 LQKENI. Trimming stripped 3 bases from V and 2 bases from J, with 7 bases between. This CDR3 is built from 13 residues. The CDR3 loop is CASSPGLNYGYTF. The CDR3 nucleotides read TGTGCCAGCTCACCCGGACTCAACTATGGCTACACCTTC.

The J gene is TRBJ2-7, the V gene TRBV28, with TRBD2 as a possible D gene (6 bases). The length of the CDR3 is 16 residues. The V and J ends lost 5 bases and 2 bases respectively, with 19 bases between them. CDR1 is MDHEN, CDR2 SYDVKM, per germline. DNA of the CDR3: TGTGCCAGCAGTCTTATTATTCGGAGGGATCCCTACGAGCAGTACTTC. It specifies CASSLIIRRDPYEQYF.

The CDR3 DNA reads as TGTGCCAGCAGCAGAAACAGGGGGAACTACGAGCAGTACTTC. Encoded protein: CASSRNRGNYEQYF. This rearrangement joins TRBV7-2 to TRBJ2-7, with 8 bases that match TRBD1. Trimming cost V 5 bases and J 3 bases; bases outside gene matches: 6. The CDR3 consists of 14 residues. Germline CDR1 SGHTA, CDR2 FQGNSA.

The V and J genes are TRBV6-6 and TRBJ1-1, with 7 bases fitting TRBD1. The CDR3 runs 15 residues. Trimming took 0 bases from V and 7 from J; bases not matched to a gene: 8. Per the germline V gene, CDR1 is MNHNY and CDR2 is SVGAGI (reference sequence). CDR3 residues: CASSYSEWGQYEAFF. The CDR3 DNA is TGTGCCAGCAGTTACTCGGAATGGGGACAGTATGAAGCTTTCTTT.

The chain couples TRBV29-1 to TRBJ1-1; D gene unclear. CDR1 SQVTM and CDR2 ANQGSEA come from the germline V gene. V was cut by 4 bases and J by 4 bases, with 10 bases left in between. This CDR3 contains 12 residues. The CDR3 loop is CSVAVVGTEAFF. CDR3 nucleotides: TGCAGCGTTGCCGTGGTCGGCACTGAAGCTTTCTTT.

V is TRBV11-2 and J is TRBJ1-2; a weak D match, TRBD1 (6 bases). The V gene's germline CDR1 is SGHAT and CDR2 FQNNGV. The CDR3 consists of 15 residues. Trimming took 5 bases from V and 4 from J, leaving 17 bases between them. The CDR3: CASSLSTQGSYGYTF. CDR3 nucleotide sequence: TGTGCCAGCAGCCTCTCAACCCAGGGGTCCTATGGCTACACCTTC.

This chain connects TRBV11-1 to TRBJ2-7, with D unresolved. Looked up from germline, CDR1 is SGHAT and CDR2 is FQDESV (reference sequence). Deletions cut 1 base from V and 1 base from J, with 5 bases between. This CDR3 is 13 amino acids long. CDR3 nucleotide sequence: TGTGCCAGCAGCTTAGACAGATCCTACGAGCAGTACTTC. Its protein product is CASSLDRSYEQYF. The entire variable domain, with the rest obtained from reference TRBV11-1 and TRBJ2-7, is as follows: EAEVAQSPRYKITEKSQAVAFWCDPISGHATLYWYRQILGQGPELLVQFQDESVVDDSQLPKDRFSAERLKGVDSTLKIQPAELGDSAMYLCASSLDRSYEQYFGPGTRLTVT.

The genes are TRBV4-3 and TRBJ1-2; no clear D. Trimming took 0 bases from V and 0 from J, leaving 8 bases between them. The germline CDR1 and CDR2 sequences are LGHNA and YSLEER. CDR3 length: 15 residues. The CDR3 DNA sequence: TGCGCCAGCAGCCAAGATCCAGTTACTAACTATGGCTACACCTTC. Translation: CASSQDPVTNYGYTF.

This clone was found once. Written as DNA, the CDR3 is TGTGCCAGCAGTTACGGACAGGGGCCTTTGAGGGGCTACACCTTC. Amino acids: CASSYGQGPLRGYTF. This chain connects TRBV6-6 to TRBJ1-2; 9 positions match TRBD1. The CDR3 loop spans 15 amino acids. The J segment lost 8 bases and the V segment lost 2 bases, leaving 9 bases of the junction unmatched. Germline V gene sequence: CDR1 MNHNY, CDR2 SVGAGI (reference sequence).

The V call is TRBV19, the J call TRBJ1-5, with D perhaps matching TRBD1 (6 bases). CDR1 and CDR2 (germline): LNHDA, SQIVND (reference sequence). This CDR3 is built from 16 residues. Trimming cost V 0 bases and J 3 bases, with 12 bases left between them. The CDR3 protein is CASSIERGAVNQPQHF. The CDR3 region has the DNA TGTGCCAGTAGTATAGAGCGGGGGGCAGTCAATCAGCCCCAGCATTTT.

The CDR3 sequence is CASSLELAGGQTSYEQYF. The CDR3 DNA is TGCGCCAGCAGCTTGGAGCTAGCGGGAGGCCAAACCTCCTACGAGCAGTACTTC. The J gene is TRBJ2-7, the V gene TRBV5-1, with 11 positions matching TRBD2. This CDR3 region has 18 residues. Germline V CDR1 and CDR2: SGHRS, YFSETQ. V shed 0 bases, J shed 0 bases, and the junction held 8 bases outside the gene matches. The variable domain in full, with the rest retrieved from reference TRBV5-1 and TRBJ2-7, is KAGVTQTPRYLIKTRGQQVTLSCSPISGHRSVSWYQQTPGQGLQFLFEYFSETQRNKGNFPGRFSGRQFSNSRSEMNVSTLELGDSALYLCASSLELAGGQTSYEQYFGPGTRLTVT.